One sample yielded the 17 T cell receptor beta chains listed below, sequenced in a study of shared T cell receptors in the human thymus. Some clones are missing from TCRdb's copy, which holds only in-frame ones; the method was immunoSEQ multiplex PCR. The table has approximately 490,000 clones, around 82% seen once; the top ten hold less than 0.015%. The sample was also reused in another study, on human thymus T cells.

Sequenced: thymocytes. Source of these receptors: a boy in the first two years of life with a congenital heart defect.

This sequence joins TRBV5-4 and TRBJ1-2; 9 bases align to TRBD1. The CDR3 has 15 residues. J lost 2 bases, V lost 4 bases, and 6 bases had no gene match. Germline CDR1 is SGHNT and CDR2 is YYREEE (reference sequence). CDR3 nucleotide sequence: TGTGCCAGCAGCATGGCCGGGACAGGGAACTATGGCTACACCTTC. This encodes CASSMAGTGNYGYTF.

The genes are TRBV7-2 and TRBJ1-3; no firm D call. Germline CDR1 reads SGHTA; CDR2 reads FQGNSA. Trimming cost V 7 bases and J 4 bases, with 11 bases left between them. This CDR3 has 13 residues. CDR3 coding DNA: TGTGCCAGCACCCAAGGCGGGGGAAACACCATATATTTT. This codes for CASTQGGGNTIYF.

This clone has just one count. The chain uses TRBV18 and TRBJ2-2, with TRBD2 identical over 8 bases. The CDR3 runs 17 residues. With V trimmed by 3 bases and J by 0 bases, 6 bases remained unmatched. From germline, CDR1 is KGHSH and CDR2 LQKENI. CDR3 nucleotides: TGTGCCAGCTCACCCTTACTAGCGGAGCCGAACACCGGGGAGCTGTTTTTT. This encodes CASSPLLAEPNTGELFF.

The CDR3 spells CASSIGRERETQYF. The CDR3 nucleotides are TGTGCCAGTAGTATAGGCAGGGAACGAGAGACCCAGTACTTC. This rearrangement joins TRBV19 to TRBJ2-5; weak D call: TRBD1 (5 bases). Per germline, CDR1 LNHDA and CDR2 SQIVND (reference sequence). The CDR3 covers 14 residues. The V and J ends lost 1 base and 4 bases respectively, with 10 bases between them.

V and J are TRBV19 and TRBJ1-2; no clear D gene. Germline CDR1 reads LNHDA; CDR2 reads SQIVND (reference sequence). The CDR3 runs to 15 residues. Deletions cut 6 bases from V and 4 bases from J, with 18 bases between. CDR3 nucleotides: TGTGCCAGTAGCTCCCCCGGGGAGCCATCCTATGGCTACACCTTC. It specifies CASSSPGEPSYGYTF.

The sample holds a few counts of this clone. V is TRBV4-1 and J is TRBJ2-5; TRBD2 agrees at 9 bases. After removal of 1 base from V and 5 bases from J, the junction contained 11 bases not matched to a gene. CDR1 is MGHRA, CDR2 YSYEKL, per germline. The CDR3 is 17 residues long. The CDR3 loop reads CASSQAGGGRVGETQYF. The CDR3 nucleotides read TGCGCCAGCAGCCAAGCTGGAGGCGGGAGGGTAGGGGAGACCCAGTACTTC.

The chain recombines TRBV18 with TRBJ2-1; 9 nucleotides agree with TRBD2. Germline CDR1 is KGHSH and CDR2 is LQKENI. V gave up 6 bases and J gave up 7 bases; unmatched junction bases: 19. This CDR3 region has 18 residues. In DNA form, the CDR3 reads TGTGCCAGCTCCCCTAAGAAATGGCGCGGGAGGGCCGGGAATGAGCAGTTCTTC. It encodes CASSPKKWRGRAGNEQFF. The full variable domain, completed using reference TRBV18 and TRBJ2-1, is NAGVMQNPRHLVRRRGQEARLRCSPMKGHSHVYWYRQLPEEGLKFMVYLQKENIIDESGMPKERFSAEFPKEGPSILRIQQVVRGDSAAYFCASSPKKWRGRAGNEQFFGPGTRLTVL.

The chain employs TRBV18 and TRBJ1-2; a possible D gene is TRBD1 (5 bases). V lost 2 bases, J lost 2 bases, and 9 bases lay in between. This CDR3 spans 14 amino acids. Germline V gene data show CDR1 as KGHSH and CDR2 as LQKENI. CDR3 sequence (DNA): TGTGCCAGCTCACCATACGCAGGGAACTATGGCTACACCTTC. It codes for CASSPYAGNYGYTF.

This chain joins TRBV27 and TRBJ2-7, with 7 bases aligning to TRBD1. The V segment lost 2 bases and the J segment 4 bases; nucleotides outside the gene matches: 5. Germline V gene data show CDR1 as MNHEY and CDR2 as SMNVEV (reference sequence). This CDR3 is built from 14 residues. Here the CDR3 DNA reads TGTGCCAGCAGTTTAGGAGGCAGGGGGTACGAGCAGTACTTC. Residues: CASSLGGRGYEQYF.

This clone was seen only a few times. The CDR3 DNA sequence: TGTGCCAGCAGTTTAGCGAGGACTAGCCGAGGCGAGCAGTACTTC. Residues: CASSLARTSRGEQYF. J is TRBJ2-7 and V is TRBV27, with TRBD2 identical over 8 bases. The CDR3 runs to 15 residues. Germline assignment: CDR1 MNHEY and CDR2 SMNVEV (reference sequence). V trimming: 2 bases; J trimming: 6 bases; junction bases outside the gene matches: 9.

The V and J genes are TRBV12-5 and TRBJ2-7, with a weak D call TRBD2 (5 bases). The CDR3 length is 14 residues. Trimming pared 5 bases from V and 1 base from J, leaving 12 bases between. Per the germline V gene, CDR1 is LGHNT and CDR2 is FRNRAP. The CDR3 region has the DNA TGTGCTAGTGGTCCACGGGGTAAATCCTACGAGCAGTACTTC. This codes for CASGPRGKSYEQYF.

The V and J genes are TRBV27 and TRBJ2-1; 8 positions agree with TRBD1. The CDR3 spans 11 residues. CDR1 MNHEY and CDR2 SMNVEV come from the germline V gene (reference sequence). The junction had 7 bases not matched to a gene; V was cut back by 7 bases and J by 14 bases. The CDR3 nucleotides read TGTGCCAGCATCTACAGGGGGAGCGAGTTCTTC. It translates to CASIYRGSEFF.

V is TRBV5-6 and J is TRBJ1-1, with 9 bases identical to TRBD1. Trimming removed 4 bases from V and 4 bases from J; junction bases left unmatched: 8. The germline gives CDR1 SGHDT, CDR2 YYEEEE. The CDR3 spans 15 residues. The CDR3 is CASSPGDRAGTEAFF. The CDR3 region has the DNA TGTGCCAGCAGCCCCGGGGACAGGGCCGGCACTGAAGCTTTCTTT.

CDR3 bases: TGTGCCAGCAGTAGTCACAAGGGACTAGCGGGAGGGTACCAAGAGACCCAGTACTTC. This codes for CASSSHKGLAGGYQETQYF. The chain is built from TRBV27 and TRBJ2-5; 16 bases align to TRBD2. Trimming removed 5 bases from V and 0 bases from J; junction bases left unmatched: 9. This CDR3 is built from 19 residues. Germline V gives CDR1 MNHEY, CDR2 SMNVEV (reference sequence).

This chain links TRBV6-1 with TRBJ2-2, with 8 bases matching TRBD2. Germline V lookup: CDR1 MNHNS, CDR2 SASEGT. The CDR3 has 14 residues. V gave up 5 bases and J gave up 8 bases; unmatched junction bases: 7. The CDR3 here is CASSKMAGGGELFF. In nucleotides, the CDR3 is TGTGCCAGCAGTAAAATGGCGGGGGGAGGGGAGCTGTTTTTT.

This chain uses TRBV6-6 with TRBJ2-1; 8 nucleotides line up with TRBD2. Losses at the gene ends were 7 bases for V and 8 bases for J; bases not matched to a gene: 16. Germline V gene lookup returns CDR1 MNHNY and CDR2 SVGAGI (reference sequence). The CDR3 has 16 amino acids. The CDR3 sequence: CASTSLASGSGDEQFF. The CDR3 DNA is TGTGCCAGCACCTCCTTAGCTAGCGGGTCGGGCGATGAGCAGTTCTTC.

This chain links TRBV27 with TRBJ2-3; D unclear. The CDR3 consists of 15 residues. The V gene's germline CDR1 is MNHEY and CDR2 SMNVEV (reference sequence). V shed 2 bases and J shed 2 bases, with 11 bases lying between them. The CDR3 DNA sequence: TGTGCCAGCAGTTTACTGGGCCCTTCCACAGATACGCAGTATTTT. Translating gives CASSLLGPSTDTQYF.